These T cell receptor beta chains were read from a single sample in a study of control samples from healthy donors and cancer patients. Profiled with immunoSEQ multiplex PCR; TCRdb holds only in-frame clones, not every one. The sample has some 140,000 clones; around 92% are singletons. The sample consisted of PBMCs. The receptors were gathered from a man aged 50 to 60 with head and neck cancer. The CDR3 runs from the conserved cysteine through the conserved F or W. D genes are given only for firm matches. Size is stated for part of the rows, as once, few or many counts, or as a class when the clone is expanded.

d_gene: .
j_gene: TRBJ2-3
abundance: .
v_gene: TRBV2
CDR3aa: CASSERGDTQYF
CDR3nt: TGTGCCAGCAGTGAACGGGGAGATACGCAGTATTTT

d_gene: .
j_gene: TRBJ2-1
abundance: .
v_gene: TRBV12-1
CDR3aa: CASSFVVPYNEQFF
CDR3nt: TGTGCCAGCAGCTTTGTTGTCCCCTACAATGAGCAGTTCTTC

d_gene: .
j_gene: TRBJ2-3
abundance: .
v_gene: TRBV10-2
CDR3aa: CASRDFTDTQYF
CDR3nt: TGCGCCAGCAGGGACTTCACAGATACGCAGTATTTT

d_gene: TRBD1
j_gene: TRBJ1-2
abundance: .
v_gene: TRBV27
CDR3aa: CASSTTPGTGGYTF
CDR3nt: TGTGCCAGCAGTACCACTCCCGGGACAGGGGGCTACACCTTC

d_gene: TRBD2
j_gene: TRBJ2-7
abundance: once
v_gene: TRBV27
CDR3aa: CASSPRLAGVYEQYF
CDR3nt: TGTGCCAGCAGTCCGAGACTAGCGGGAGTATACGAGCAGTACTTC

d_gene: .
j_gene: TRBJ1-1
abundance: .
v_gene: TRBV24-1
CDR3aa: CAISAGQGGTEAFF
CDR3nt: TGTGCCATCTCGGCCGGCCAGGGTGGTACTGAAGCTTTCTTT

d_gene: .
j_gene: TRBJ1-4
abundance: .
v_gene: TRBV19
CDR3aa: CASSPSDGQSYEKLFF
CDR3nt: TGTGCCAGTAGTCCGTCGGACGGCCAATCGTATGAAAAACTGTTTTTT

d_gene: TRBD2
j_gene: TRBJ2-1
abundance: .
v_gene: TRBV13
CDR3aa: CASSPRLAGGLRVF
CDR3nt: TGTGCCAGCAGCCCTCGACTAGCGGGAGGGCTTAGGGTCTTC

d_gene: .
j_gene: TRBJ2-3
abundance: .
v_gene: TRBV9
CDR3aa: CASSVGEPDTQYF
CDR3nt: TGTGCCAGCAGTGTAGGGGAACCAGATACGCAGTATTTT

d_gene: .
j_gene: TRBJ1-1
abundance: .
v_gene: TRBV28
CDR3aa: CASNAETASGTEAFF
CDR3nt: TGTGCCAGCAACGCCGAGACGGCTAGTGGCACTGAAGCTTTCTTT

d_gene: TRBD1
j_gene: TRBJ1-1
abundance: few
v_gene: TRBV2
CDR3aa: CASSSDRGGTEAFF
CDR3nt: TGTGCCAGCAGTTCGGACAGGGGAGGCACTGAAGCTTTCTTT

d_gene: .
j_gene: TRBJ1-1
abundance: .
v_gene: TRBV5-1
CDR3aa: CASSLPSMNTEAFF
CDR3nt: TGCGCCAGCAGCTTGCCCAGCATGAACACTGAAGCTTTCTTT

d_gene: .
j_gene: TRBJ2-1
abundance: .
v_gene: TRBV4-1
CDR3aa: CASSPGFYNEQFF
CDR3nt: TGCGCCAGCAGCCCGGGATTCTACAATGAGCAGTTCTTC

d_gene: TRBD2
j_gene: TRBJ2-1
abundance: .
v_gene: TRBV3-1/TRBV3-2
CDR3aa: CASSQDTAGGRRQFF
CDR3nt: TGTGCCAGCAGCCAAGATACGGCGGGGGGCCGGCGACAGTTCTTC

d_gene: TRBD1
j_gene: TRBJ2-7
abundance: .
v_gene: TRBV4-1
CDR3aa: CASSQAATGQGVREQYF
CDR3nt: TGCGCCAGCAGCCAAGCCGCAACGGGACAGGGGGTGAGGGAGCAGTACTTC

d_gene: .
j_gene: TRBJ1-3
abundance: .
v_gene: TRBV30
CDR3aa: CAWSKDSGNTIYF
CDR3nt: TGTGCCTGGAGTAAAGATTCTGGAAACACCATATATTTT

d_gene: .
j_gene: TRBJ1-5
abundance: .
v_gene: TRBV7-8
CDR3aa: CASSPGTFRDQPQHF
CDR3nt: TGTGCCAGCAGCCCCGGGACATTCCGCGATCAGCCCCAGCATTTT

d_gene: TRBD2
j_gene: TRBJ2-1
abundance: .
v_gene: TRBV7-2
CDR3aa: CASRMFSGTSGVYNEQFF
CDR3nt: TGTGCCAGCAGGATGTTTTCCGGGACTAGCGGAGTCTACAATGAGCAGTTCTTC

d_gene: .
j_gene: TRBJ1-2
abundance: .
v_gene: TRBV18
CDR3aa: CASSPSRQPTNYGYTF
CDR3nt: TGTGCCAGCTCACCATCGCGACAGCCCACTAACTATGGCTACACCTTC

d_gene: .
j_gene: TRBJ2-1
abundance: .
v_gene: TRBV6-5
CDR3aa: CASSYDRKASEQFF
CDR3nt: TGTGCCAGCAGTTACGACCGTAAAGCTTCTGAGCAGTTCTTC

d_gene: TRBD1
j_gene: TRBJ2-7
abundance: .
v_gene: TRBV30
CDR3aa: CAAGTGVGDEQYF
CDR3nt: TGTGCCGCCGGGACAGGGGTGGGCGACGAGCAGTACTTC

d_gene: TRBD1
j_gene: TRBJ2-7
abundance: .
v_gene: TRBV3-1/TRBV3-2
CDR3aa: CASSQGRGPFYEQYF
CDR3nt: TGTGCCAGCAGCCAAGGCAGGGGGCCCTTCTACGAGCAGTACTTC

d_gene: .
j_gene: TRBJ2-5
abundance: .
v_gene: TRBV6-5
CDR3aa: CASSPGARGETQYF
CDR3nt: TGTGCCAGCAGCCCCGGGGCTAGGGGAGAGACCCAGTACTTC

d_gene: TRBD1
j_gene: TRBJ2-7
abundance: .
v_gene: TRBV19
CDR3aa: CASSPGQGTLYEQYF
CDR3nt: TGTGCCAGTAGTCCGGGACAGGGGACCCTTTACGAGCAGTACTTC

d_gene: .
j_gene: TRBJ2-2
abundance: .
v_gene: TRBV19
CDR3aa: CASSDRPAPITGELFF
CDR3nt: TGTGCCAGTAGTGACAGGCCCGCGCCTATAACCGGGGAGCTGTTTTTT

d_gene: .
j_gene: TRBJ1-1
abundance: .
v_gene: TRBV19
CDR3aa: CASIDLRGPPTEAFF
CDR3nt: TGTGCCAGTATCGATCTCAGGGGACCTCCCACTGAAGCTTTCTTT

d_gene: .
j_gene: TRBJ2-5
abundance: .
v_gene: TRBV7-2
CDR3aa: CASSLETTQYF
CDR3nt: TGTGCCAGCAGCTTAGAGACGACCCAGTACTTC

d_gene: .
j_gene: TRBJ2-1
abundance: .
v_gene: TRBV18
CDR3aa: CASSPLTGQLYNEQFF
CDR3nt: TGTGCCAGCTCACCACTAACCGGACAGCTTTACAATGAGCAGTTCTTC

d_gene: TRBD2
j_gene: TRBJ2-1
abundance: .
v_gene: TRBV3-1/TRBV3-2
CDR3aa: CASSQETYSGSSDNEQFF
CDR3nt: TGTGCCAGCAGCCAAGAAACCTATAGCGGGAGTAGCGACAATGAGCAGTTCTTC

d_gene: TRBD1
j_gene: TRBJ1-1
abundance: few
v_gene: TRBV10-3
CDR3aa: CAARRDRAVVNTEAFF
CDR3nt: TGTGCCGCAAGAAGGGACAGGGCTGTGGTGAACACTGAAGCTTTCTTT

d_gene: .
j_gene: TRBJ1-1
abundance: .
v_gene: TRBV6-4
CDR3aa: CASSEAGGTEAFF
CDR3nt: TGTGCCAGCAGTGAAGCAGGAGGCACTGAAGCTTTCTTT

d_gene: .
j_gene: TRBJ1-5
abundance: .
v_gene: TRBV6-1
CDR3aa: CASSELGQPQHF
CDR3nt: TGTGCCAGCAGTGAACTAGGCCAGCCCCAGCATTTT

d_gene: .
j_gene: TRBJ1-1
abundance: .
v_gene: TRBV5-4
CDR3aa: CASSAWDLTDTEAFF
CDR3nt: TGTGCCAGCAGCGCCTGGGACCTAACGGACACTGAAGCTTTCTTT

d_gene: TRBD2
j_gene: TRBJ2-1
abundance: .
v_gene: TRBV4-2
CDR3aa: CASSQEASGEWDEQFF
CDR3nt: TGTGCCAGCAGCCAAGAAGCTAGCGGGGAGTGGGATGAGCAGTTCTTC

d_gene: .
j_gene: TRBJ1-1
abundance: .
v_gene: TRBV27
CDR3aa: CASSLLGDTEAFF
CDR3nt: TGTGCCAGCAGTTTACTAGGAGACACTGAAGCTTTCTTT

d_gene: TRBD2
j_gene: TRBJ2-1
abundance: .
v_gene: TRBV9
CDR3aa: CASSVVASGGSIYNEQFF
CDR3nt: TGTGCCAGCAGCGTAGTGGCTAGCGGGGGGAGTATCTACAATGAGCAGTTCTTC